Below, 11 T cell receptor beta chains from the same sample are listed, as sequenced in a study of blood T cell repertoires in COVID-19. TCRdb's copy holds only in-frame clones and misses some; the assay was immunoSEQ multiplex PCR. The sample has more than 150,000 clones; approximately 80% are singletons. The source material was peripheral blood. The receptors stem from a human donor in a cohort sampled during active COVID-19.

This sequence joins TRBV19 and TRBJ1-5; no reliable D call. Germline CDR1 LNHDA, CDR2 SQIVND (reference sequence). Trimming left V 5 bases short and J 5 bases short, with 7 bases between. This CDR3 contains 12 residues. Here the CDR3 reads CASSPGYQPQHF. The CDR3 DNA follows: TGTGCCAGTAGTCCGGGTTATCAGCCCCAGCATTTT.

The gene calls are TRBV11-2 and TRBJ2-7; D is possibly TRBD1 (5 bases). Germline V gene lookup returns CDR1 SGHAT and CDR2 FQNNGV. Trimming took 3 bases from V and 4 from J, leaving 13 bases between them. The CDR3 is made up of 14 amino acids. The CDR3 is CASSFGGHAYEQYF. CDR3 sequence (DNA): TGTGCCAGCAGCTTCGGTGGACACGCTTACGAGCAGTACTTC.

The gene calls are TRBV19 and TRBJ1-5, with 8 bases aligning to TRBD1. The CDR3 length is 14 residues. V was pared by 9 bases and J by 3 bases, with 7 bases of the junction left unmatched. The germline V gene encodes CDR1 LNHDA and CDR2 SQIVND (reference sequence). The CDR3 spells CASHWTGYNQPQHF. CDR3 nucleotides: TGTGCCAGCCACTGGACAGGGTACAATCAGCCCCAGCATTTT.

The V call is TRBV21-1, the J call TRBJ2-7; TRBD1, the D gene given by the table, was not confirmed from the DNA. TRBV21-1 corresponds to a pseudogene. The CDR3 runs 16 residues. The CDR3 coding sequence is TGTGCCAGCAGCAAAGAGAGACAGGGAACATCTTACGAGCAGTACTTC. As protein: CASSKERQGTSYEQYF.

J is TRBJ2-7 and V is TRBV5-1; D is possibly TRBD2 (6 bases). The V end was cut by 5 bases, the J end by 2 bases, with 17 bases between. Germline values: CDR1 SGHRS, CDR2 YFSETQ. The CDR3 runs to 15 residues. DNA of the CDR3: TGCGCCAGCAGTTGGGACTCCAACAGCCCCTACGAGCAGTACTTC. It translates to CASSWDSNSPYEQYF.

The rearrangement uses TRBV5-1 and TRBJ1-1; D unresolved. The CDR3 loop spans 13 amino acids. The V gene's germline CDR1 is SGHRS and CDR2 YFSETQ. The ends were cut back, 2 bases at V and 1 base at J, with 6 bases in the middle. The CDR3 region is CASSFGENTEAFF. CDR3 DNA sequence: TGCGCCAGCAGCTTCGGGGAGAACACTGAAGCTTTCTTT. Full variable domain (missing parts from reference TRBV5-1 and TRBJ1-1): KAGVTQTPRYLIKTRGQQVTLSCSPISGHRSVSWYQQTPGQGLQFLFEYFSETQRNKGNFPGRFSGRQFSNSRSEMNVSTLELGDSALYLCASSFGENTEAFFGQGTRLTVV.

The chain joins TRBV5-4 to TRBJ1-6, with TRBD1 identical over 8 bases. Germline lookup yields CDR1 SGHNT and CDR2 YYREEE (reference sequence). V lost 2 bases and J lost 5; bases outside the gene matches: 3. This CDR3 is built from 15 residues. DNA of the CDR3: TGTGCCAGCAGCTTTGAACAGGGGGATAATTCACCCCTCCACTTT. Its protein is CASSFEQGDNSPLHF.

The rearrangement links TRBV6-5 to TRBJ2-7, with D maybe TRBD1 (6 bases). The V gene lost 2 bases and the J gene lost 1 base, with 6 bases spanning the gap. This CDR3 contains 13 residues. The V gene's germline CDR1 is MNHEY and CDR2 SVGAGI. CDR3: CASSYRGSYEQYF. CDR3 nucleotide sequence: TGTGCCAGCAGTTACAGGGGGTCCTACGAGCAGTACTTC.

This chain joins TRBV19 and TRBJ2-7, with D maybe TRBD2 (6 bases). The germline V and J ends were trimmed by 6 bases and 7 bases, with 16 bases remaining between them. The CDR3 loop spans 13 amino acids. Germline CDR1 LNHDA, CDR2 SQIVND (reference sequence). DNA of the CDR3: TGTGCCAGTAGGGGACGGGGAGGACGGGAGCAGTACTTC. It codes for CASRGRGGREQYF.

The chain joins TRBV4-1 to TRBJ2-7; 8 positions match TRBD1. Germline CDR1 is MGHRA and CDR2 is YSYEKL. The CDR3 totals 17 residues. The V segment lost 1 base and the J segment 0 bases; nucleotides outside the gene matches: 8. CDR3 amino acids: CASSQALWDRSSYEQYF. The CDR3 DNA follows: TGCGCCAGCAGCCAAGCCCTCTGGGACAGGAGCTCCTACGAGCAGTACTTC.

The chain joins TRBV14 to TRBJ2-3; weak D call: TRBD2 (7 bases). CDR1 is SGHDN and CDR2 is FVKESK in the germline V gene. With 5 bases removed from V and 1 base from J, the gap between germline ends came to 13 bases. This CDR3 has 15 residues. DNA for the CDR3: TGTGCCAGCAGCTTGGAGGGGGGGCGCACAGATACGCAGTATTTT. Protein product: CASSLEGGRTDTQYF.